Following are 11 T cell receptor beta chains from one sample sequenced in a study of blood T cells in healthy people across ages. The use of a sample-barcoded 5' primer and a J-beta primer mix characterized a second PCR of roughly 6 to 12 cycles. TCRdb redid the calling of the 5' RACE reads with MiXCR, one entry per CDR3 protein. The repertoire holds roughly 1,800,000 distinct CDR3 sequences, with roughly 50% as singletons. Source material: blood. These receptors were collected from a woman in her thirties or forties in good health.

The sample holds a few counts of this clonotype. The rearrangement links TRBV10-1 to TRBJ2-3, with 7 bases matching TRBD2. CDR3 length: 13 residues. Germline V gene lookup returns CDR1 WNHNN and CDR2 SYGVQD (reference sequence). V dropped 8 bases and J dropped 6; count of bases not matched to a gene: 8. The CDR3 region has the DNA TGCGCCAGCCAGCCGGGAGGTGGGGATACGCAGTATTTT. Protein: CASQPGGGDTQYF.

CDR3 in DNA: TGTGCCAGCAGCTCCGGGACTAGCGGGGGGGCCTACGAGCAGTACTTC. This gives the protein CASSSGTSGGAYEQYF. This rearrangement joins TRBV6-2 or TRBV6-3 to TRBJ2-7; 16 positions agree with TRBD2. J lost 2 bases, V lost 6 bases, and 4 bases had no gene match. From germline, CDR1 is MNHEY and CDR2 SVGEGT. The CDR3 extends over 16 amino acids.

The J gene is TRBJ2-3, the V gene TRBV27; 12 nucleotides align to TRBD1. V was pared by 7 bases and J by 6 bases, with 8 bases of the junction left unmatched. The CDR3 has 15 amino acids. In germline, CDR1 is MNHEY, CDR2 SMNVEV (reference sequence). This chain's CDR3 is CASTLGDRGLDTQYF. CDR3 nucleotides: TGTGCCAGCACCCTTGGGGACAGGGGGCTCGATACGCAGTATTTT.

The V call is TRBV20-1, the J call TRBJ2-5; tentative D call: TRBD2 (7 bases). Germline V gene lookup returns CDR1 DFQATT and CDR2 SNEGSKA (reference sequence). V was trimmed by 3 bases and J by 5 bases, leaving 19 bases between them. This CDR3 is 15 amino acids long. The CDR3 sequence is CSASWGGGLSETQYF. CDR3 nucleotide sequence: TGCAGTGCTAGTTGGGGGGGGGGCCTTAGCGAGACCCAGTACTTC.

This clonotype was detected once. The genes are TRBV2 and TRBJ2-1, with 9 positions matching TRBD2. The CDR3 has 17 residues. The germline CDR1 and CDR2 sequences are SNHLY and FYNNEI. With 2 bases clipped from V and 8 bases from J, the junction kept 13 bases outside the gene matches. As DNA, the CDR3 is TGTGCCAGCAGTGAAAGGTTCGGAGCGGGGGGAAGGTATGAGCAGTTCTTC. It codes for CASSERFGAGGRYEQFF. The complete variable domain, with remaining parts taken from reference TRBV2 and TRBJ2-1, reads EPEVTQTPSHQVTQMGQEVILRCVPISNHLYFYWYRQILGQKVEFLVSFYNNEISEKSEIFDDQFSVERPDGSNFTLKIRSTKLEDSAMYFCASSERFGAGGRYEQFFGPGTRLTVL.

The chain recombines TRBV4-1 with TRBJ2-7, with 7 bases aligning to TRBD2. The junction had 8 bases not matched to a gene; V was cut back by 4 bases and J by 2 bases. The V gene's germline CDR1 is MGHRA and CDR2 YSYEKL. The CDR3 is made up of 15 amino acids. CDR3 sequence: CASSLLAEPAYEQYF. The CDR3, as DNA: TGCGCCAGCAGCCTTCTAGCGGAGCCTGCCTACGAGCAGTACTTC.

The chain couples TRBV6-1 to TRBJ2-3; D may be TRBD1 (8 bases). The CDR3 runs to 13 residues. CDR1 and CDR2 from the germline V gene are MNHNS and SASEGT. V gave up 5 bases and J gave up 9 bases, with 15 bases separating them. The CDR3 loop is CASSIDRGGTQYF. As DNA, the CDR3 is TGTGCCAGCAGTATCGACAGGGGAGGGACGCAGTATTTT.

The gene calls are TRBV5-1 and TRBJ1-2; D not resolved. CDR1 and CDR2 (germline): SGHRS, YFSETQ. The CDR3 extends over 18 amino acids. The ends were cut back, 3 bases at V and 0 bases at J, with 21 bases in the middle. In DNA form, the CDR3 reads TGCGCCAGCAGCTCCATCCCTCCACGGCCCGCAGCTAACTATGGCTACACCTTC. Protein sequence: CASSSIPPRPAANYGYTF.

This clonotype showed up just a few times. The chain couples TRBV10-1 to TRBJ2-1; D is unresolved. V was clipped by 6 bases and J by 7 bases, with 13 bases between them. The germline V gene has CDR1 WNHNN and CDR2 SYGVQD (reference sequence). The CDR3 length is 13 residues. The DNA for the CDR3 is TGCGCCAGCAGCGCTGACCTGGGTAATGAGCAGTTCTTC. Protein sequence: CASSADLGNEQFF.

This chain uses TRBV24-1 with TRBJ2-1; D is ambiguous. Trimming took 1 base from V and 8 from J, leaving 2 bases between them. The CDR3 covers 11 residues. Germline CDR1 reads KGHDR; CDR2 reads SFDVKD. The CDR3 spells CATSDFDEQFF. Here the CDR3 DNA reads TGTGCCACCAGTGATTTCGATGAGCAGTTCTTC.

The V gene is TRBV7-2, the J gene TRBJ2-5; 8 bases agree with TRBD2. CDR1 SGHTA and CDR2 FQGNSA come from the germline V gene. V trimming: 5 bases; J trimming: 5 bases; junction bases outside the gene matches: 13. The CDR3 consists of 16 residues. CDR3 region: CASSRQRSGGRETQYF. The DNA for the CDR3 is TGTGCCAGCAGCCGGCAGAGGTCGGGGGGGAGGGAGACCCAGTACTTC.